Below are 27 T cell receptor beta chains sequenced from a single sample in a study of T cell responses to AZD1222 COVID-19 vaccine. Assay: immunoSEQ multiplex PCR; the TCRdb copy retains only in-frame clones and omits some. The sample consists of about 110,000 clones, approximately 92% of them appearing once. Sequencing was performed on peripheral blood, taken 28 days after the second AZD1222 dose. The source is an adult who received the AZD1222 COVID-19 vaccine.

Here the CDR3 DNA reads TGTGCCAGCAGTCGAGCGGGGGTTGAAAAACTGTTTTTT. Its translation is CASSRAGVEKLFF. The V gene is TRBV7-2, the J gene TRBJ1-4, with D perhaps matching TRBD1 (5 bases). The V gene lost 6 bases and the J gene lost 7 bases, with 12 bases spanning the gap. Germline loops: CDR1 SGHTA, CDR2 FQGNSA. The CDR3 is 13 residues long.

This chain links TRBV5-1 with TRBJ2-5; D unclear. V was shortened by 0 bases and J by 5 bases, with 11 bases between the two germline ends. CDR1 is SGHRS, CDR2 YFSETQ, per germline. The CDR3 has 14 amino acids. The CDR3 sequence: CASSLGGSGETQYF. CDR3 coding DNA: TGCGCCAGCAGCTTGGGGGGTTCTGGGGAGACCCAGTACTTC.

The V gene is TRBV7-2, the J gene TRBJ1-4; TRBD1 matches 7 bases. The trim removed 5 bases at V and 3 bases at J, leaving 3 bases unmatched. The CDR3 is 14 amino acids. The germline CDR1 and CDR2 sequences are SGHTA and FQGNSA. CDR3 coding DNA: TGTGCCAGCAGCCCCGGGACAGCTAATGAAAAACTGTTTTTT. It translates to CASSPGTANEKLFF. Filled out from reference TRBV7-2 and TRBJ1-4, the complete variable domain reads GAGVSQSPSNKVTEKGKDVELRCDPISGHTALYWYRQSLGQGLEFLIYFQGNSAPDKSGLPSDRFSAERTGGSVSTLTIQRTQQEDSAVYLCASSPGTANEKLFFGSGTQLSVL.

This chain links TRBV11-3 with TRBJ2-7, with a weak D call TRBD2 (5 bases). Germline values: CDR1 SGHNT, CDR2 YENEEA. The germline V and J ends were trimmed by 5 bases and 2 bases, with 10 bases remaining between them. The CDR3 spans 13 residues. The CDR3 sequence is CASSPTGTYEQYF. As DNA, the CDR3 is TGTGCCAGCAGCCCGACGGGAACCTACGAGCAGTACTTC.

The chain recombines TRBV25-1 with TRBJ2-1; no clear D gene. V was shortened by 3 bases and J by 3 bases, with 15 bases between the two germline ends. Per germline, CDR1 MGHDK and CDR2 SYGVNS. CDR3 length: 16 amino acids. In DNA form, the CDR3 reads TGTGCCAGCAGTGATATCGGTGGCAGTGACTACAATGAGCAGTTCTTC. Translating it yields CASSDIGGSDYNEQFF. Drawing the rest from reference TRBV25-1 and TRBJ2-1, the complete variable domain is EADIYQTPRYLVIGTGKKITLECSQTMGHDKMYWYQQDPGMELHLIHYSYGVNSTEKGDLSSESTVSRIRTEHFPLTLESARPSHTSQYLCASSDIGGSDYNEQFFGPGTRLTVL.

The chain recombines TRBV11-1 with TRBJ1-1; tentative D call: TRBD1 (5 bases). Trimming took off 3 bases at V and 3 bases at J, with 8 bases between the two ends. Germline lookup yields CDR1 SGHAT and CDR2 FQDESV (reference sequence). CDR3 length: 13 amino acids. The DNA of the CDR3 is TGTGCCAGCAGCTTTCCAGGGTACACTGAAGCTTTCTTT. It translates to CASSFPGYTEAFF.

The V gene is TRBV18, the J gene TRBJ1-1, with 10 bases lining up with TRBD1. Losses at the gene ends were 5 bases for V and 6 bases for J; bases not matched to a gene: 6. This CDR3 contains 14 residues. Germline CDR1 is KGHSH and CDR2 is LQKENI. The CDR3 protein is CASSSGQGLPEAFF. CDR3 in DNA: TGTGCCAGCTCATCGGGACAGGGGTTACCTGAAGCTTTCTTT.

This chain joins TRBV27 and TRBJ2-7; TRBD2 matches 11 bases. The germline gives CDR1 MNHEY, CDR2 SMNVEV (reference sequence). The CDR3 loop spans 16 amino acids. With V trimmed by 1 base and J by 0 bases, 2 bases remained unmatched. The CDR3 is CASSLYLAGGSYEQYF. The CDR3 coding sequence is TGTGCCAGCAGTTTATACCTAGCGGGGGGCTCCTACGAGCAGTACTTC.

This clone was seen a single time. V and J are TRBV5-1 and TRBJ2-3; D perhaps matches TRBD2 (6 bases). The V and J ends lost 3 bases and 3 bases respectively, with 17 bases between them. Germline V gene sequence: CDR1 SGHRS, CDR2 YFSETQ. The CDR3 extends over 16 amino acids. As DNA, the CDR3 is TGCGCCAGCAGCTGGGGACTGGCCACCGGGACAGATACGCAGTATTTT. Translation gives CASSWGLATGTDTQYF.

This clone was counted only a few times. This chain joins TRBV5-1 and TRBJ1-6; D possibly corresponds to TRBD1 (6 bases). Germline-derived CDR1 and CDR2 are SGHRS and YFSETQ. Trimming pared 1 base from V and 1 base from J, leaving 12 bases between. This CDR3 is built from 17 residues. Here the CDR3 DNA reads TGCGCCAGCAGCTTGCCAGGGGCGAGGTCCTATAATTCACCCCTCCACTTT. Translated: CASSLPGARSYNSPLHF.

The chain carries TRBV19 and TRBJ1-1; D is perhaps TRBD1 (6 bases). The germline V and J ends were trimmed by 4 bases and 1 base, with 10 bases remaining between them. Germline V gene data show CDR1 as LNHDA and CDR2 as SQIVND (reference sequence). This CDR3 is built from 14 residues. CDR3 DNA sequence: TGTGCCAGTAGTAGACAGGAGAGGAACACTGAAGCTTTCTTT. Amino acid sequence: CASSRQERNTEAFF. Complete variable domain (other parts from reference TRBV19 and TRBJ1-1): DGGITQSPKYLFRKEGQNVTLSCEQNLNHDAMYWYRQDPGQGLRLIYYSQIVNDFQKGDIAEGYSVSREKKESFPLTVTSAQKNPTAFYLCASSRQERNTEAFFGQGTRLTVV.

This chain uses TRBV5-8 with TRBJ2-2; tentatively, D is TRBD1 or TRBD2 (6 bases each). The germline V and J ends were trimmed by 8 bases and 5 bases, with 19 bases remaining between them. In germline, CDR1 is SGHTS, CDR2 YDEGEE. The CDR3 extends over 15 amino acids. Written as DNA, the CDR3 is TGTGCCAGAAATAGTCTCGGGGGCGAAACCGGGGAGCTGTTTTTT. Its protein product is CARNSLGGETGELFF.

Turning to this clone: Other DNA sequences in the sample encode the same CDR3. The chain uses TRBV19 and TRBJ1-2; D possibly corresponds to TRBD1 (5 bases). Germline CDR1 LNHDA, CDR2 SQIVND (reference sequence). CDR3 length: 11 amino acids. V lost 5 bases to trimming and J lost 4 bases, with 5 bases between them. The CDR3 nucleotides read TGTGCCAGTAGTGGGGGCTATGGCTACACCTTC. Translating gives CASSGGYGYTF.

This chain connects TRBV19 to TRBJ1-2; 10 bases fit TRBD1. In germline, CDR1 is LNHDA, CDR2 SQIVND (reference sequence). The trim removed 7 bases at V and 5 bases at J, leaving 7 bases unmatched. The length of the CDR3 is 14 residues. Written as DNA, the CDR3 is TGTGCCAGTACCTGGGTGGGACAGGGGTATGGCTACACCTTC. Translating it yields CASTWVGQGYGYTF. Supplemented by reference TRBV19 and TRBJ1-2, the full variable domain reads DGGITQSPKYLFRKEGQNVTLSCEQNLNHDAMYWYRQDPGQGLRLIYYSQIVNDFQKGDIAEGYSVSREKKESFPLTVTSAQKNPTAFYLCASTWVGQGYGYTFGSGTRLTVV.

This rearrangement joins TRBV6-1 to TRBJ1-5, with D tentatively TRBD1 (6 bases). In germline, CDR1 is MNHNS, CDR2 SASEGT. V shed 4 bases and J shed 2 bases, with 15 bases lying between them. The length of the CDR3 is 16 residues. DNA for the CDR3: TGTGCCAGCAGTGCCCCACCCGGGGGGCGCAATCAGCCCCAGCATTTT. This translates into CASSAPPGGRNQPQHF.

The J gene is TRBJ1-4, the V gene TRBV7-8; 7 bases line up with TRBD1. Trimming took 4 bases from V and 7 from J; bases not matched to a gene: 6. The germline CDR1 and CDR2 sequences are SGHVS and FQNEAQ. The CDR3 contains 14 residues. This CDR3 is CASSSGQVTEKLFF. DNA of the CDR3: TGTGCCAGCAGCTCCGGACAGGTTACTGAAAAACTGTTTTTT. Full variable domain (remainder filled in from reference TRBV7-8 and TRBJ1-4): GAGVSQSPRYKVAKRGQDVALRCDPISGHVSLFWYQQALGQGPEFLTYFQNEAQLDKSGLPSDRFFAERPEGSVSTLKIQRTQQEDSAVYLCASSSGQVTEKLFFGSGTQLSVL.

The genes are TRBV6-1 and TRBJ2-2; D gene ambiguous. V lost 2 bases and J lost 1, with 5 bases in between. Germline CDR1 and CDR2: MNHNS and SASEGT. The CDR3 extends over 14 amino acids. The CDR3 sequence is CASSEYRNTGELFF. In nucleotides, the CDR3 is TGTGCCAGCAGTGAATATCGGAACACCGGGGAGCTGTTTTTT.

The chain joins TRBV2 to TRBJ1-6; D perhaps matches TRBD1 (5 bases). The V end was cut by 10 bases, the J end by 7 bases, with 17 bases between. Germline V lookup: CDR1 SNHLY, CDR2 FYNNEI. The CDR3 contains 14 residues. CDR3: CAIRGRGENSPLHF. In DNA form, the CDR3 reads TGTGCCATCCGGGGACGGGGAGAAAATTCACCCCTCCACTTT.

This chain's CDR3 is CASKSYSRESSGANVLTF. Written as DNA, the CDR3 is TGCGCCAGCAAATCCTATAGCCGGGAAAGCTCTGGGGCCAACGTCCTGACTTTC. The genes are TRBV5-1 and TRBJ2-6; D might be TRBD2 (5 bases). V lost 6 bases to trimming and J lost 0 bases, with 19 bases between them. Germline CDR1 reads SGHRS; CDR2 reads YFSETQ. The CDR3 sequence is 18 residues long.

This chain links TRBV7-8 with TRBJ1-6, with a possible D match to TRBD1 (6 bases). Germline values: CDR1 SGHVS, CDR2 FQNEAQ. The length of the CDR3 is 16 residues. Trimming shortened V by 6 bases and J by 0 bases, and 12 bases separated the two germline ends. The CDR3 nucleotides are TGTGCCAGCAGTCAGGGGCAGAGCTCCTATAATTCACCCCTCCACTTT. Translation gives CASSQGQSSYNSPLHF.

V gene TRBV7-2 combines with J gene TRBJ2-3; 10 bases are shared with TRBD2. The germline CDR1 and CDR2 sequences are SGHTA and FQGNSA. The CDR3 covers 17 residues. With 4 bases clipped from V and 2 bases from J, the junction kept 9 bases outside the gene matches. The CDR3 region is CASSSSGGAGYTDTQYF. Here the CDR3 DNA reads TGTGCCAGCAGCTCGAGCGGGGGGGCCGGGTACACAGATACGCAGTATTTT.

The chain carries TRBV7-2 and TRBJ1-2, with D maybe TRBD1 (6 bases). The CDR3 is made up of 13 amino acids. Trimming pared 4 bases from V and 6 bases from J, leaving 12 bases between. Germline V gives CDR1 SGHTA, CDR2 FQGNSA. Here the CDR3 DNA reads TGTGCCAGCAGCTCGGACAGACCTAATGGCTACACCTTC. It yields the protein CASSSDRPNGYTF.

This clone was seen a single time. The V and J genes are TRBV9 and TRBJ1-2; TRBD1 is a possible D gene (6 bases). This CDR3 comprises 12 residues. Trimming stripped 7 bases from V and 8 bases from J, with 15 bases between. CDR1 and CDR2 (germline): SGDLS, YYNGEE. The CDR3 sequence: CASQARGGGYTF. CDR3 in DNA: TGTGCCAGCCAAGCCAGGGGTGGCGGCTACACCTTC.

The chain joins TRBV20-1 to TRBJ1-1, with D tentatively TRBD1 (5 bases). This CDR3 region has 15 residues. Germline V gene data show CDR1 as DFQATT and CDR2 as SNEGSKA (reference sequence). V shed 3 bases and J shed 4 bases, with 18 bases lying between them. CDR3 in DNA: TGCAGTGCTAGTCGGGGACCTTCGGAGGTCACTGAAGCTTTCTTT. Its translation is CSASRGPSEVTEAFF.

The chain employs TRBV12-3 or TRBV12-4 and TRBJ2-7; D call uncertain. The CDR3 contains 13 residues. The V end lost 5 bases, the J end lost 3 bases, and 11 bases lay between the germline ends. CDR3 in DNA: TGTGCCAGCAGTACCAGACCGGTCTACGAGCAGTACTTC. Its protein product is CASSTRPVYEQYF.

The chain recombines TRBV7-6 with TRBJ2-1; 13 positions agree with TRBD2. Germline V lookup: CDR1 SGHVS, CDR2 FNYEAQ. V shed 1 base and J 11 bases; nucleotides not matched to a gene: 2. The CDR3 extends over 14 amino acids. CDR3 sequence: CASSLGTSGGQQFF. The CDR3 DNA follows: TGTGCCAGCAGCTTAGGGACTAGCGGGGGTCAGCAGTTCTTC.

J is TRBJ1-5 and V is TRBV12-5; D possibly corresponds to TRBD1 (6 bases). Germline CDR1 LGHNT, CDR2 FRNRAP. V was cut by 6 bases and J by 4 bases, with 10 bases left in between. This CDR3 is 13 amino acids long. The CDR3 here is CASGPTGNQPQHF. CDR3 nucleotides: TGTGCTAGTGGCCCAACAGGGAATCAGCCCCAGCATTTT.